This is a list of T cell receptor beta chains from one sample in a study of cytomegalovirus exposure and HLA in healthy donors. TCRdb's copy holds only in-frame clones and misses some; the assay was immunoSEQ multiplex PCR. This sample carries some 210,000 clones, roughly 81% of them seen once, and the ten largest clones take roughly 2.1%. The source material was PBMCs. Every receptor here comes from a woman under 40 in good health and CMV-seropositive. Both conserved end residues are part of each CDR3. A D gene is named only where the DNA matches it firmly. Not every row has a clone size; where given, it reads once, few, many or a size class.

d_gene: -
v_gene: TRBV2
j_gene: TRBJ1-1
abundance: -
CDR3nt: TGTGCCACAAGAGGGGAGGTGGGCACTGAAGCTTTCTTT
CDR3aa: CATRGEVGTEAFF

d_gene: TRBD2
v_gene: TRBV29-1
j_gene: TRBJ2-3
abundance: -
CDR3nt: TGCAGCGTCTGGACTAGGGGCACAGATACGCAGTATTTT
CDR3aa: CSVWTRGTDTQYF

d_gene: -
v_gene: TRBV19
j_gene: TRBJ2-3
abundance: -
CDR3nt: TGTGCCAGTAGGTTCGCCGGGGGAACAGATACGCAGTATTTT
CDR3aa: CASRFAGGTDTQYF

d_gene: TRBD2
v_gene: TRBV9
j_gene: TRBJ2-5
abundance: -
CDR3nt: TGTGCCAGCAGCAGCCCGTTCGGGGGGGGCAAGCGGGAGGCCCAGCAGGGGGACTTC
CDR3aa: CASSSPFGGGKREAQQGDF

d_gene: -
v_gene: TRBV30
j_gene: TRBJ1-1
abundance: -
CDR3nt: TGTGCCTGGGACCGGGGCACTGAAGCTTTCTTT
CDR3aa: CAWDRGTEAFF

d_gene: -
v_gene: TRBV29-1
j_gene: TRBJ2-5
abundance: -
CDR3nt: TGCAGCGTTTCTGGGGGCGGTCGGGAGACCCAGTACTTC
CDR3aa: CSVSGGGRETQYF

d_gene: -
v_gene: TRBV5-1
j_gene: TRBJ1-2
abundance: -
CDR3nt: TGCGCCAGCAGCTTGCTATCAGGGGATTATGGCTACACCTTC
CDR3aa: CASSLLSGDYGYTF

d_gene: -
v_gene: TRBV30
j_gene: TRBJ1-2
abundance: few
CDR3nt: TGTGCCTGGACAGGAACCACCTATGGCTACACCTTC
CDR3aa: CAWTGTTYGYTF

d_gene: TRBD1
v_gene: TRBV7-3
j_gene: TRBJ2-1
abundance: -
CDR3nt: TGTGCCAGCAGCTACGGGACAGGCCAAGTGGAGCAGTTCTTC
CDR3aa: CASSYGTGQVEQFF

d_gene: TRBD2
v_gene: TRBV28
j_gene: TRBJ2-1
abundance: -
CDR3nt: TGTGCCAGCAGTTTTAGCGGGAGCTCCTACAATGAGCAGTTCTTC
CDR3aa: CASSFSGSSYNEQFF

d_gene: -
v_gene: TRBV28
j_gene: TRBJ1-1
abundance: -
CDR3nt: TGTGCCAGCACCAACCAGGGTGTTCGCACTGAAGCTTTCTTT
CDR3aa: CASTNQGVRTEAFF

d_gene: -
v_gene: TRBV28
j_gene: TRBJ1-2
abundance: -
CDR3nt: TGTGCCAGCAGTTTACTACAGGGATTTGGCTACACCTTC
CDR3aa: CASSLLQGFGYTF

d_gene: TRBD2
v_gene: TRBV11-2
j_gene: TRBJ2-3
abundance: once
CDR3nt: TGTGCCAGCAGCCCCGGGACTAGCGTTTCCACAGATACGCAGTATTTT
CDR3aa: CASSPGTSVSTDTQYF

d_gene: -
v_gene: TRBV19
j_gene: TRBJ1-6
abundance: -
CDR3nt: TGTGCCAGTAGTACCCGGACGGGATATAATTCACCCCTCCACTTT
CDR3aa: CASSTRTGYNSPLHF

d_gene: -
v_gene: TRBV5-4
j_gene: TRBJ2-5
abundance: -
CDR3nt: TGTGCCAGCAGCCTAAGGACAGATTCGGAGACCCAGTACTTC
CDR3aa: CASSLRTDSETQYF

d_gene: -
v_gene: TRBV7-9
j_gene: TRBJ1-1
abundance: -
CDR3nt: TGTGCCAGCAGCCCAAGAACCGGGGGAAGGGCTGAAGCTTTCTTT
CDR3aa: CASSPRTGGRAEAFF

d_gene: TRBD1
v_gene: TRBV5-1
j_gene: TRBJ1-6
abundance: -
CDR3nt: TGCGCCAGCAGCCCCTATGGACAGGGGGGTATGAACTCCTATAATTCACCCCTCCACTTT
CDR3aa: CASSPYGQGGMNSYNSPLHF

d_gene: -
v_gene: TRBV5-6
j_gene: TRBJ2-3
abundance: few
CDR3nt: TGTGCCAGACCCGGGACTCTCACCACAGATACGCAGTATTTT
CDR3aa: CARPGTLTTDTQYF

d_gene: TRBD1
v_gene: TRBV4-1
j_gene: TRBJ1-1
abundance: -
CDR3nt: TGCGCCAGCAGCCACCGGGACAGAGAGAACACTGAAGCTTTCTTT
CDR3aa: CASSHRDRENTEAFF

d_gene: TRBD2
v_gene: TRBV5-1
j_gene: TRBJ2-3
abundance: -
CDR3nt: TGCGCCAGCAGCTTAACCTTGGGGACTAGCGGGGCGGCAGGTACGCAGTATTTT
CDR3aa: CASSLTLGTSGAAGTQYF

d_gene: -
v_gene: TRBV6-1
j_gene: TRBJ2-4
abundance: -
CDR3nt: TGTGCCAGCAGTGGGCTCGGGGGACTCGCCAAAAACATTCAGTACTTC
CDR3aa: CASSGLGGLAKNIQYF

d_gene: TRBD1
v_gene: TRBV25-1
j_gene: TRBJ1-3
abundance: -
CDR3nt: TGTGCCAGCAGCAACTACGGGGACAGCAGCACTGGAAACACCATATATTTT
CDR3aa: CASSNYGDSSTGNTIYF